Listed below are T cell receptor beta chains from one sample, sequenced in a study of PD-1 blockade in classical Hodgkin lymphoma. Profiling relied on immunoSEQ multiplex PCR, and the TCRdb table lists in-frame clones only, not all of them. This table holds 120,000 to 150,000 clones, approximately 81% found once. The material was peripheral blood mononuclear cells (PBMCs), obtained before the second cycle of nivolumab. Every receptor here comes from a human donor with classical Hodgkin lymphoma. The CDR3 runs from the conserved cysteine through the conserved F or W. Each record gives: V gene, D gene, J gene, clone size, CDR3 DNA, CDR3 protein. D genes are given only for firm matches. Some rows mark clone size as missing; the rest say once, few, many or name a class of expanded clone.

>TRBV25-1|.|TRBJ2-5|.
TGTGCCAGCAGTGAAAGTTTAGGAGAAGAGACCCAGTACTTC
CASSESLGEETQYF
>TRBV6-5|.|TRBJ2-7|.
TGTGCCAGCAGTTCACACAGGAGTATAACCTACGAGCAGTACTTC
CASSSHRSITYEQYF
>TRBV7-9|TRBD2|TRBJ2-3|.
TGTGCCAGCAGCTTAGTAAGCGGGAGTGGCACAGATACGCAGTATTTT
CASSLVSGSGTDTQYF
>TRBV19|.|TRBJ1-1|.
TGTGCCAGTAGCGCTGGTTGGGGAGGGGTCACTGAAGCTTTCTTT
CASSAGWGGVTEAFF
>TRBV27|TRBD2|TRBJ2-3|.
TGTGCCAGCAGCGAAATACTAGCGCCAGATACGCAGTATTTT
CASSEILAPDTQYF
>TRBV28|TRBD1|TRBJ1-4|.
TGTGCCAGCAGTTTCCCGACAGGGTCGGAACTGTTTTTT
CASSFPTGSELFF
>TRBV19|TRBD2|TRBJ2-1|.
TGTGCCAGTAGTATAGTCGGTAGCGGGAGTGGGGATGAGCAGTTCTTC
CASSIVGSGSGDEQFF
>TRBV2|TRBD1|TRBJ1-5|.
TGTGCCAGCAGTGAAGCCGGGACAGGACTTTATAGCAATCAGCCCCAGCATTTT
CASSEAGTGLYSNQPQHF
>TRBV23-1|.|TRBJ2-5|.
TGCGCCAGCAGTCGGGGCGGGCAGGCAGAGACCCAGTACTTC
CASSRGGQAETQYF
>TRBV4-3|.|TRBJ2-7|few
TGCGCCAGCAGCCTTCTTCCCCGGTGGTACGAGCAGTACTTC
CASSLLPRWYEQYF